This TCR beta chain was captured in a study of cytomegalovirus exposure and HLA in healthy donors. Study conclusions and caveats: Later work associated 16,951 TCR beta sequences with HLA alleles at 0.05 false discovery rate.

The PCR used 60 Vbeta and 13 Jbeta primers. This table comes from immunoSEQ multiplex PCR, and its TCRdb copy is limited to in-frame clones, with some not included. In the table there are 110,000 or so clones, roughly 71% of which are singletons. Germline loops: CDR1 MGHRA, CDR2 YSYEKL. The CDR3 is 15 amino acids. After removal of 3 bases from V and 3 bases from J, the junction contained 5 bases not matched to a gene. Those who donated were healthy bone marrow donors. This clone was picked up one time. Its antigen is undetermined. The receptor comes from a man younger than 35 in good health and CMV-seropositive. The chain carries TRBV4-1 and TRBJ2-5, with TRBD2 matching 9 bases. Sequencing input: PBMCs. CDR3 amino acids: CASSHGRGGEETQYF. DNA of the CDR3: TGCGCCAGCAGCCACGGGCGGGGGGGGGAAGAGACCCAGTACTTC.